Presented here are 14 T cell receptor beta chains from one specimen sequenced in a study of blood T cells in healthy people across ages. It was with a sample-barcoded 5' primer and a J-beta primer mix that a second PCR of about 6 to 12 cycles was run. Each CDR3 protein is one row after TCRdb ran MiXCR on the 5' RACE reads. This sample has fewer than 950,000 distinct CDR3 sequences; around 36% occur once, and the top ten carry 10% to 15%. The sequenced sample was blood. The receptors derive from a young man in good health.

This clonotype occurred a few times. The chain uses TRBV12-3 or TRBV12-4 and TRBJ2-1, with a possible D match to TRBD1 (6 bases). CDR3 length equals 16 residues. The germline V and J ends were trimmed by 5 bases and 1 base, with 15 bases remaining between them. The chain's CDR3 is CASSRSTGKSYNEQFF. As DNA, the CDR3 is TGTGCCAGCAGTCGATCGACAGGAAAGTCCTACAATGAGCAGTTCTTC.

The CDR3 DNA reads as TGTGCCAGCACGCCCTGGACCTCAGGGAACCTTAACTATGGCTACACCTTC. Protein: CASTPWTSGNLNYGYTF. The chain combines TRBV6-1 with TRBJ1-2; TRBD1 is a possible D gene (5 bases). Trimming removed 7 bases at V and 1 base at J, with 22 bases between. From germline, CDR1 is MNHNS and CDR2 SASEGT. The CDR3 is 17 amino acids.

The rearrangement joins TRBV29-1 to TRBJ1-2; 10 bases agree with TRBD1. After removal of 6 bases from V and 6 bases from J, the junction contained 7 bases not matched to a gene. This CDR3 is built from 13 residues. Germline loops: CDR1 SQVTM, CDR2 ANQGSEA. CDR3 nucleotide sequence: TGCAGCGTCCGGACAGGGGGTCTGGATGGCTACACCTTC. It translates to CSVRTGGLDGYTF.

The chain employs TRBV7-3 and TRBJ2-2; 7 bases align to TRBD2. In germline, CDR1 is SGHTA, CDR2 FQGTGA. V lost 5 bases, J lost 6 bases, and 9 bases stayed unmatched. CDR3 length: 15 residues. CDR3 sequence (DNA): TGTGCCAGCAGCCCACGGGACTATCCGGCCGGGGAGCTGTTTTTT. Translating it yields CASSPRDYPAGELFF.

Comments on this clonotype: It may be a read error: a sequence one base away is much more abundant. CDR3 amino acids: CSDMTSGDEQFF. The CDR3, as DNA: TGCAGTGACATGACTAGCGGTGATGAGCAGTTCTTC. This chain connects TRBV20-1 to TRBJ2-1; 9 positions match TRBD2. Germline CDR1 is DFQATT and CDR2 is SNEGSKA (reference sequence). Germline trimming cut 7 bases from V and 8 bases from J; bases unmatched to any gene: 6. The CDR3 covers 12 residues.

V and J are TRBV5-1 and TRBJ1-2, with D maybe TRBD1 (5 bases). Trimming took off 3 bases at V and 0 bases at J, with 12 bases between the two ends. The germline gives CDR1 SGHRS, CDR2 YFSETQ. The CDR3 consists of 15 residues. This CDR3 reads CASSSLQGANYGYTF. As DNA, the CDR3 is TGCGCCAGCAGCTCCCTCCAGGGAGCTAACTATGGCTACACCTTC.

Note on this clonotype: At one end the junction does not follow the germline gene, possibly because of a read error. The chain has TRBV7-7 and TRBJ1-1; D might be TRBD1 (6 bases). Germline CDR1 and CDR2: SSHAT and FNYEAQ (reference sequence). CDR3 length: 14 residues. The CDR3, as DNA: TGTGCTAGCAGCCCTGGGCTCCCAGGGGATGAAGCTTTCTTT. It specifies CASSPGLPGDEAFF.

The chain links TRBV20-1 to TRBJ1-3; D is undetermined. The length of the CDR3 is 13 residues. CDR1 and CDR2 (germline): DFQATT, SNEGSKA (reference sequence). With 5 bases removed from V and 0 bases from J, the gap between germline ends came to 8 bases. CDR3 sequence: CSAYRDSGNTIYF. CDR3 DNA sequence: TGCAGTGCTTATCGGGACTCTGGAAACACCATATATTTT.

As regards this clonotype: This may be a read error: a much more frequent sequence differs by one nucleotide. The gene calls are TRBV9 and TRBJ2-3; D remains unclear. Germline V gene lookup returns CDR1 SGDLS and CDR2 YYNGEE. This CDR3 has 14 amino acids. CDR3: CAGSYTESTDTQYF. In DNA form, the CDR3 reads TGTGCCGGCAGCTACACAGAGAGCACAGATACGCAGTATTTT.

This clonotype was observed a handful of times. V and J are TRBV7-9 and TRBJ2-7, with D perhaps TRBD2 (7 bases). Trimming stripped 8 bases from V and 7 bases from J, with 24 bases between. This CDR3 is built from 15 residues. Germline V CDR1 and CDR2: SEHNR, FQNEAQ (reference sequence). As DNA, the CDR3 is TGTGCCAGCGGCCGGGGGGCGGCACCCTTTAATGAGCAGTACTTC. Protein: CASGRGAAPFNEQYF.

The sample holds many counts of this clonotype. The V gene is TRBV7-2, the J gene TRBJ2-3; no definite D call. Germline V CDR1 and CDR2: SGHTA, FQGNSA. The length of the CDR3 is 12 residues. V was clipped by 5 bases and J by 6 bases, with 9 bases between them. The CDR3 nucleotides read TGTGCCAGCAGCCGCCGTCCGGATACGCAGTATTTT. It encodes CASSRRPDTQYF.

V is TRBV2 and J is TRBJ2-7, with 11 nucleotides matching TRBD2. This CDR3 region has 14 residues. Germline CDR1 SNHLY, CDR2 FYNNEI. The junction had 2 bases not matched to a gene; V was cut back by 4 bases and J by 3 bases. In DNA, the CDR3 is TGTGCCAGCAGTGTGACTAGCGGGAACTACGAGCAGTACTTC. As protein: CASSVTSGNYEQYF.

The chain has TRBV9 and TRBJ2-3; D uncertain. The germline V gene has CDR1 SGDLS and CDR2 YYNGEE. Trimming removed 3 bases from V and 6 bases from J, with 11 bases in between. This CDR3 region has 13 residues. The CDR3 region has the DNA TGTGCCAGCAGCGGAGAAGATTCCGATACGCAGTATTTT. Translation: CASSGEDSDTQYF.

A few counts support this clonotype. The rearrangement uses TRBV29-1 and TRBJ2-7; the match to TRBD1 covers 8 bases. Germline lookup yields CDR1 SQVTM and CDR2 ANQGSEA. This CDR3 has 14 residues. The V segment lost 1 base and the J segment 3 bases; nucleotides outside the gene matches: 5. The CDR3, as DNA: TGCAGCGTTGAAGGGACAGGGCTATTCTACGAGCAGTACTTC. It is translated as CSVEGTGLFYEQYF.